One sample yielded the 27 T cell receptor beta chains listed below, sequenced in a study of T cell responses to AZD1222 COVID-19 vaccine. TCRdb's copy holds only in-frame clones and misses some; the assay was immunoSEQ multiplex PCR. The sample carries 94,000 or so clones, 89% recorded once. The sample here was peripheral blood, taken on day 0 of AZD1222 vaccination. The receptors were gathered from an adult in good health.

The genes are TRBV18 and TRBJ2-1; D ambiguous. Germline V gene data show CDR1 as KGHSH and CDR2 as LQKENI. The V and J ends lost 2 bases and 6 bases respectively, with 8 bases between them. This CDR3 contains 13 residues. CDR3 sequence reads: CASSPININEQFF. The CDR3 DNA follows: TGTGCCAGCTCACCAATTAATATCAATGAGCAGTTCTTC.

The chain couples TRBV9 to TRBJ2-5; 7 nucleotides line up with TRBD2. CDR3 length: 15 residues. V was pared by 0 bases and J by 2 bases, with 4 bases of the junction left unmatched. Germline assignment: CDR1 SGDLS and CDR2 YYNGEE. The CDR3 region is CASSVDSSGQETQYF. CDR3 DNA sequence: TGTGCCAGCAGCGTAGATAGTAGCGGGCAAGAGACCCAGTACTTC.

This clone was seen a single time. The chain carries TRBV7-9 and TRBJ1-4; D unclear. The germline CDR1 and CDR2 sequences are SEHNR and FQNEAQ (reference sequence). V was shortened by 1 base and J by 5 bases, with 5 bases between the two germline ends. The CDR3 is made up of 13 amino acids. The CDR3 sequence is CASSLVGNEKLFF. The CDR3, as DNA: TGTGCCAGCAGCTTAGTAGGGAATGAAAAACTGTTTTTT.

This chain links TRBV27 with TRBJ1-5; no reliable D call. Trimming removed 4 bases at V and 3 bases at J, with 19 bases between. The CDR3 runs 17 residues. Looked up from germline, CDR1 is MNHEY and CDR2 is SMNVEV (reference sequence). The CDR3 DNA is TGTGCCAGCAGTTCCCAGACGTTAGGACTGAACAATCAGCCCCAGCATTTT. As protein: CASSSQTLGLNNQPQHF.

This clone was seen just once. The J gene is TRBJ1-2, the V gene TRBV11-2; D may be TRBD1 (5 bases). The CDR3 has 13 amino acids. Germline CDR1 and CDR2: SGHAT and FQNNGV. Trimming shortened V by 5 bases and J by 7 bases, and 14 bases separated the two germline ends. The CDR3 protein is CASSQQAGRGYTF. CDR3 coding DNA: TGTGCCAGCAGCCAACAGGCTGGTCGTGGCTACACCTTC.

The chain recombines TRBV13 with TRBJ2-5, with D unclear. Trimming left V 3 bases short and J 5 bases short, with 10 bases between. The V gene's germline CDR1 is PRHDT and CDR2 FYEKMQ (reference sequence). The CDR3 runs 13 residues. The CDR3 spells CASSLVRWETQYF. CDR3 DNA: TGTGCCAGCAGCTTGGTTAGGTGGGAGACCCAGTACTTC.

The rearrangement joins TRBV7-2 to TRBJ1-1; 7 nucleotides agree with TRBD1. Germline lookup yields CDR1 SGHTA and CDR2 FQGNSA. V dropped 2 bases and J dropped 7; count of bases not matched to a gene: 10. This CDR3 has 15 residues. The CDR3 sequence is CASSLRTGTTVEAFF. In DNA form, the CDR3 reads TGTGCCAGCAGCTTAAGGACAGGAACCACAGTTGAAGCTTTCTTT.

V usage is TRBV5-1 and J usage is TRBJ1-2, with D perhaps matching TRBD1 (6 bases). Deletions cut 4 bases from V and 5 bases from J, with 15 bases between. The CDR3 loop spans 14 amino acids. CDR1 SGHRS and CDR2 YFSETQ come from the germline V gene. The CDR3 region has the DNA TGCGCCAGCAGCCAAACCGTTGGACAGTATGGCTACACCTTC. It yields the protein CASSQTVGQYGYTF.

A word on this clone: Other DNA variants within this sample encode the same CDR3. The rearrangement uses TRBV5-1 and TRBJ2-7; 7 nucleotides agree with TRBD2. CDR3 length: 14 amino acids. Germline CDR1 reads SGHRS; CDR2 reads YFSETQ. V trimming: 0 bases; J trimming: 4 bases; junction bases outside the gene matches: 4. CDR3 in DNA: TGCGCCAGCAGCTTGGGGACGGGGGGATACGAGCAGTACTTC. This codes for CASSLGTGGYEQYF.

The chain recombines TRBV28 with TRBJ2-7, with D possibly matching TRBD2 (7 bases). This CDR3 comprises 17 residues. The V gene lost 8 bases and the J gene lost 0 bases, with 23 bases spanning the gap. Germline assignment: CDR1 MDHEN and CDR2 SYDVKM. CDR3 sequence: CASRPVGGAEFSYEQYF. For the CDR3, the DNA is TGTGCCAGCCGCCCTGTTGGGGGGGCCGAGTTCTCCTACGAGCAGTACTTC.

The chain is built from TRBV6-1 and TRBJ2-1; no definite D call. Trimming took 2 bases from V and 3 from J, leaving 8 bases between them. Germline values: CDR1 MNHNS, CDR2 SASEGT. The CDR3 covers 14 residues. Here the CDR3 reads CASSEMWGYNEQFF. The CDR3 nucleotides read TGTGCCAGCAGTGAAATGTGGGGCTACAATGAGCAGTTCTTC.

The CDR3 DNA is TGCAGCGTGGCACGGGACAGGGGCACCGGGGAGCTGTTTTTT. Amino acids: CSVARDRGTGELFF. The gene calls are TRBV29-1 and TRBJ2-2; 10 nucleotides line up with TRBD1. J gave up 4 bases and V 6 bases, and 5 bases lay outside the gene matches. The CDR3 totals 14 residues. Germline lookup yields CDR1 SQVTM and CDR2 ANQGSEA.

The V and J genes are TRBV6-6 and TRBJ2-7; the D is unclear. Trimming cost V 2 bases and J 6 bases, with 11 bases left between them. Per germline, CDR1 MNHNY and CDR2 SVGAGI (reference sequence). CDR3 length: 13 amino acids. CDR3 sequence: CASSYSEGIEQYF. DNA of the CDR3: TGTGCCAGCAGTTACAGTGAAGGGATCGAGCAGTACTTC.

V gene TRBV5-6 combines with J gene TRBJ1-6, with 12 bases lining up with TRBD1. Germline CDR1 SGHDT, CDR2 YYEEEE. V lost 3 bases to trimming and J lost 8 bases; unmatched junction nucleotides: 6. CDR3 length: 16 amino acids. The CDR3 nucleotides read TGTGCCAGCAGCTCAAGAGGGACAGGGGGCCATTCACCCCTCCACTTT. Amino acids: CASSSRGTGGHSPLHF. Filled out from reference TRBV5-6 and TRBJ1-6, the complete variable domain reads DAGVTQSPTHLIKTRGQQVTLRCSPKSGHDTVSWYQQALGQGPQFIFQYYEEEERQRGNFPDRFSGHQFPNYSSELNVNALLLGDSALYLCASSSRGTGGHSPLHFGNGTRLTVT.

The V call is TRBV14, the J call TRBJ1-5; the D is unclear. Germline V lookup: CDR1 SGHDN, CDR2 FVKESK. The length of the CDR3 is 15 residues. Trimming shortened V by 0 bases and J by 6 bases, and 12 bases separated the two germline ends. The CDR3 sequence: CASSQDLTGGQPQHF. DNA of the CDR3: TGTGCCAGCAGCCAAGATCTAACGGGAGGTCAGCCCCAGCATTTT.

The rearrangement links TRBV2 to TRBJ1-2; maybe TRBD1 (6 bases). CDR1 SNHLY and CDR2 FYNNEI come from the germline V gene. Trimming stripped 8 bases from V and 2 bases from J, with 12 bases between. The CDR3 spans 13 residues. This chain's CDR3 is CASLRDNNYGYTF. CDR3 coding DNA: TGTGCCAGCCTGCGGGACAACAACTATGGCTACACCTTC.

The V and J genes are TRBV7-2 and TRBJ1-2; no clear D. Deletions cut 2 bases from V and 3 bases from J, with 13 bases between. The CDR3 is 15 amino acids. Germline V gene data show CDR1 as SGHTA and CDR2 as FQGNSA. In nucleotides, the CDR3 is TGTGCCAGCAGCTTAACCCCCGGCGCACACTATGGCTACACCTTC. Encoded protein: CASSLTPGAHYGYTF.

This clone was picked up one time. The V call is TRBV29-1, the J call TRBJ2-5; maybe TRBD2 (6 bases). The CDR3 extends over 12 amino acids. Germline V gene lookup returns CDR1 SQVTM and CDR2 ANQGSEA. V gave up 8 bases and J gave up 1 base, with 11 bases separating them. The chain's CDR3 is CSYGTFQETQYF. The CDR3 DNA reads TGCAGCTATGGGACTTTCCAAGAGACCCAGTACTTC.

This chain connects TRBV27 to TRBJ2-7, with a weak D call TRBD1 (6 bases). The germline CDR1 and CDR2 sequences are MNHEY and SMNVEV (reference sequence). Trimming pared 3 bases from V and 3 bases from J, leaving 9 bases between. The CDR3 loop spans 13 amino acids. As DNA, the CDR3 is TGTGCCAGCAGTTTTGGGACAAGCTACGAGCAGTACTTC. Translating it yields CASSFGTSYEQYF.

DNA for the CDR3: TGTGCCAGCAGCCAACTAGCGGGGAATTCCTACAATGAGCAGTTCTTC. It codes for CASSQLAGNSYNEQFF. The chain couples TRBV4-2 to TRBJ2-1; 9 bases are shared with TRBD2. Trimming at V came to 2 bases and at J to 1 base, leaving 3 bases not matched to a gene. CDR1 is LGHNA and CDR2 is YNFKEQ in the germline V gene. This CDR3 contains 16 residues.

The rearrangement uses TRBV5-4 and TRBJ2-7, with TRBD2 matching over 8 bases. Trimming took 0 bases from V and 2 from J; bases not matched to a gene: 4. The CDR3 has 15 residues. Germline CDR1 reads SGHNT; CDR2 reads YYREEE (reference sequence). The DNA for the CDR3 is TGTGCCAGCAGCTTGGAATCGGGACTAGCCTACGAGCAGTACTTC. This gives the protein CASSLESGLAYEQYF. Filled out from reference TRBV5-4 and TRBJ2-7, the complete variable domain reads ETGVTQSPTHLIKTRGQQVTLRCSSQSGHNTVSWYQQALGQGPQFIFQYYREEENGRGNFPPRFSGLQFPNYSSELNVNALELDDSALYLCASSLESGLAYEQYFGPGTRLTVT.

The chain uses TRBV6-4 and TRBJ2-2, with 7 bases that match TRBD1. V lost 4 bases to trimming and J lost 1 base; unmatched junction nucleotides: 0. This CDR3 contains 14 residues. In germline, CDR1 is MRHNA, CDR2 SNTAGT. The CDR3 DNA is TGTGCCAGCAGTGGACAGGGGAACACCGGGGAGCTGTTTTTT. This gives the protein CASSGQGNTGELFF.

The V and J genes are TRBV28 and TRBJ2-5; TRBD1 might be the D (6 bases). This CDR3 comprises 15 residues. Per germline, CDR1 MDHEN and CDR2 SYDVKM. V lost 4 bases and J lost 4, with 16 bases in between. The DNA for the CDR3 is TGTGCCAGCAGTTCCCGGACAGCTCTGGGAGAGACCCAGTACTTC. Translating it yields CASSSRTALGETQYF.

The rearrangement uses TRBV2 and TRBJ1-2; D gene uncertain. CDR3 length equals 12 residues. Germline CDR1 and CDR2: SNHLY and FYNNEI. V was shortened by 6 bases and J by 4 bases, with 9 bases between the two germline ends. For the CDR3, the DNA is TGTGCCAGCAGCGATGGTCCCTATGGCTACACCTTC. Amino acid sequence: CASSDGPYGYTF. Complete variable domain (other parts from reference TRBV2 and TRBJ1-2): EPEVTQTPSHQVTQMGQEVILRCVPISNHLYFYWYRQILGQKVEFLVSFYNNEISEKSEIFDDQFSVERPDGSNFTLKIRSTKLEDSAMYFCASSDGPYGYTFGSGTRLTVV.

The chain combines TRBV7-8 with TRBJ2-1; 10 bases are shared with TRBD2. CDR1 and CDR2 from the germline V gene are SGHVS and FQNEAQ. Germline trimming cut 3 bases from V and 5 bases from J; bases unmatched to any gene: 4. There are 15 residues in the CDR3. CDR3 in DNA: TGTGCCAGCAGCTTTAGACTAGCGGGCGACAATGAGCAGTTCTTC. It translates to CASSFRLAGDNEQFF.

Turning to this clone: The junction departs from the called germline gene at one end, perhaps through a read error. The chain uses TRBV19 and TRBJ2-5; D is perhaps TRBD1 (5 bases). CDR1 is LNHDA, CDR2 SQIVND, per germline (reference sequence). The CDR3 extends over 14 amino acids. This CDR3 is CASSINRNQDTQYF. CDR3 coding DNA: TGTGCCAGTAGTATCAACAGGAACCAAGATACCCAGTACTTC.

This chain links TRBV5-1 with TRBJ2-7; D uncertain. Trimming left V 2 bases short and J 3 bases short, with 3 bases between. The CDR3 consists of 11 residues. Germline CDR1 and CDR2: SGHRS and YFSETQ. CDR3 region: CASSFGYEQYF. In nucleotides, the CDR3 is TGCGCCAGCAGCTTCGGCTACGAGCAGTACTTC.